Below, 32 T cell receptor beta chains from the same sample are listed, as sequenced in a study of beta chain features in type 1 diabetes. Isolated RNA was reverse transcribed in full, so expressed TCRB transcripts were sequenced. Assay used: immunoSEQ multiplex PCR; TCRdb lists only in-frame clones, some missing. The data hold 200,000 to 250,000 clones, with 9.6% observed a single time. The sequenced sample consisted of naive CD4+ T cells from blood. These receptor sequences come from a woman younger than 35 in good health.

This clone has a handful of counts. This chain uses TRBV5-1 with TRBJ1-1; 7 nucleotides line up with TRBD1. The ends lost 0 bases at V and 6 bases at J; junction bases unmatched: 5. There are 14 residues in the CDR3. The germline CDR1 and CDR2 sequences are SGHRS and YFSETQ. The CDR3 sequence is CASSLEGALPEAFF. CDR3 sequence (DNA): TGCGCCAGCAGCTTGGAGGGGGCCTTACCTGAAGCTTTCTTT.

This clone was picked up a small number of times. The chain uses TRBV6-5 and TRBJ1-2; TRBD1 is a possible D gene (5 bases). V lost 2 bases, J lost 2 bases, and 9 bases lay in between. CDR1 and CDR2 (germline): MNHEY, SVGAGI. This CDR3 contains 14 residues. This chain's CDR3 is CASSYGAGNYGYTF. The DNA for the CDR3 is TGTGCCAGCAGTTACGGAGCAGGGAACTATGGCTACACCTTC.

There are a few counts of this clone. This sequence joins TRBV5-4 and TRBJ2-1, with D possibly being TRBD1 (5 bases). V was pared by 4 bases and J by 8 bases, with 16 bases between. CDR1 SGHNT and CDR2 YYREEE come from the germline V gene (reference sequence). The CDR3 length is 14 residues. The CDR3 bases are TGTGCCAGCAGCACCCGGCCCCAGGGCGATGAGCAGTTCTTC. It codes for CASSTRPQGDEQFF.

The gene calls are TRBV7-8 and TRBJ1-5, with 12 bases identical to TRBD1. The CDR3 sequence is 20 residues long. Germline trimming cut 5 bases from V and 0 bases from J; bases unmatched to any gene: 14. Per germline, CDR1 SGHVS and CDR2 FQNEAQ. The CDR3 loop reads CASSPYRGTGGAYSNQPQHF. CDR3 nucleotide sequence: TGTGCCAGCAGCCCATACCGCGGGACAGGGGGCGCGTATAGCAATCAGCCCCAGCATTTT.

V and J are TRBV18 and TRBJ1-3; D is unresolved. Germline V lookup: CDR1 KGHSH, CDR2 LQKENI. The CDR3 covers 17 residues. Deletions cut 1 base from V and 0 bases from J, with 13 bases between. The DNA for the CDR3 is TGTGCCAGCTCACCACTGACAAGTCTCGGCTCTGGAAACACCATATATTTT. Translation gives CASSPLTSLGSGNTIYF.

In its sample, this clone was seen a few times. The gene calls are TRBV7-2 and TRBJ2-5, with 8 bases matching TRBD2. J lost 5 bases, V lost 0 bases, and 11 bases had no gene match. Germline CDR1 and CDR2: SGHTA and FQGNSA. This CDR3 has 17 residues. Here the CDR3 reads CASSLARLNAGGETQYF. CDR3 nucleotide sequence: TGTGCCAGCAGCTTAGCGCGGTTGAACGCGGGGGGCGAGACCCAGTACTTC.

This chain connects TRBV6-1 to TRBJ2-3; the D gene is possibly TRBD1 (5 bases). CDR3 length: 17 amino acids. Germline assignment: CDR1 MNHNS and CDR2 SASEGT. Trimming took 0 bases from V and 0 from J, leaving 13 bases between them. The CDR3 DNA is TGTGCCAGCAGTGAAGCTCAGGGCTTTGGTAGCACAGATACGCAGTATTTT. Its protein is CASSEAQGFGSTDTQYF.

V is TRBV5-1 and J is TRBJ2-5; TRBD1 matches 8 bases. V shed 4 bases, J shed 6 bases, and the junction held 14 bases outside the gene matches. CDR3 length: 16 residues. Germline V gives CDR1 SGHRS, CDR2 YFSETQ. The CDR3 spells CASSGRGQGIQKTQYF. In nucleotides, the CDR3 is TGCGCCAGCAGCGGACGAGGACAGGGTATTCAAAAGACCCAGTACTTC.

In its sample, this clone was seen a few times. The chain joins TRBV19 to TRBJ1-1; TRBD1 matches at 7 bases. J lost 1 base, V lost 5 bases, and 4 bases had no gene match. Germline assignment: CDR1 LNHDA and CDR2 SQIVND (reference sequence). The CDR3 is 14 amino acids. The CDR3: CASSSYRGNTEAFF. Here the CDR3 DNA reads TGTGCCAGTAGTTCCTACAGGGGGAACACTGAAGCTTTCTTT.

This clone was detected only a few times. The gene calls are TRBV7-2 and TRBJ2-7; TRBD1 matches at 9 bases. The CDR3 consists of 16 residues. CDR1 and CDR2 from the germline V gene are SGHTA and FQGNSA. Germline trimming cut 2 bases from V and 3 bases from J; bases unmatched to any gene: 8. CDR3 amino acids: CASSLTYRTGVYEQYF. Written as DNA, the CDR3 is TGTGCCAGCAGCTTAACGTATCGGACAGGGGTCTACGAGCAGTACTTC.

This clone came up a few times. The V call is TRBV27, the J call TRBJ2-3; maybe TRBD2 (7 bases). This CDR3 is 14 amino acids long. Germline assignment: CDR1 MNHEY and CDR2 SMNVEV (reference sequence). V was clipped by 3 bases and J by 5 bases, with 12 bases between them. The CDR3: CASSFWGGQDTQYF. In DNA form, the CDR3 reads TGTGCCAGCAGTTTTTGGGGGGGGCAAGATACGCAGTATTTT.

This clone was seen ten or more times. This chain uses TRBV29-1 with TRBJ2-4, with D possibly matching TRBD1 (6 bases). V dropped 2 bases and J dropped 1 base, with 12 bases sitting between them. The CDR3 length is 15 residues. Germline CDR1 SQVTM, CDR2 ANQGSEA. The CDR3 DNA follows: TGCAGCGTTGAATGGCCAGGGGTGGCCAAAAACATTCAGTACTTC. Its translation is CSVEWPGVAKNIQYF.

This sequence joins TRBV7-9 and TRBJ2-2, with TRBD1 identical over 9 bases. CDR1 and CDR2 (germline): SEHNR, FQNEAQ (reference sequence). There are 15 residues in the CDR3. The V gene end was trimmed by 5 bases and the J gene end by 4 bases; junction bases not matched to a gene: 5. As DNA, the CDR3 is TGTGCCAGCAGCGGAATGGGACAGGGCACCGGGGAGCTGTTTTTT. Its protein is CASSGMGQGTGELFF. Complete variable domain (other parts from reference TRBV7-9 and TRBJ2-2): DTGVSQNPRHKITKRGQNVTFRCDPISEHNRLYWYRQTLGQGPEFLTYFQNEAQLEKSRLLSDRFSAERPKGSFSTLEIQRTEQGDSAMYLCASSGMGQGTGELFFGEGSRLTVL.

V usage is TRBV14 and J usage is TRBJ2-7; TRBD2 aligns across 10 bases. V trimming: 4 bases; J trimming: 2 bases; junction bases outside the gene matches: 2. In germline, CDR1 is SGHDN, CDR2 FVKESK. The length of the CDR3 is 14 residues. CDR3 sequence (DNA): TGTGCCAGCAGCCGACTAGCGGGTACCTACGAGCAGTACTTC. It is translated as CASSRLAGTYEQYF. The whole variable domain, filled in from reference TRBV14 and TRBJ2-7, reads EAGVTQFPSHSVIEKGQTVTLRCDPISGHDNLYWYRRVMGKEIKFLLHFVKESKQDESGMPNNRFLAERTGGTYSTLKVQPAELEDSGVYFCASSRLAGTYEQYFGPGTRLTVT.

V and J are TRBV7-9 and TRBJ1-1, with 10 bases fitting TRBD1. Germline V gene lookup returns CDR1 SEHNR and CDR2 FQNEAQ (reference sequence). CDR3 length: 15 amino acids. J gave up 4 bases and V 6 bases, and 8 bases lay outside the gene matches. CDR3 nucleotides: TGTGCCAGCAGATATACCGGGACAGGGGTCACTGAAGCTTTCTTT. Translation: CASRYTGTGVTEAFF. Using reference TRBV7-9 and TRBJ1-1 for the parts outside the CDR3, the full variable domain is DTGVSQNPRHKITKRGQNVTFRCDPISEHNRLYWYRQTLGQGPEFLTYFQNEAQLEKSRLLSDRFSAERPKGSFSTLEIQRTEQGDSAMYLCASRYTGTGVTEAFFGQGTRLTVV.

The chain has TRBV11-2 and TRBJ1-2; no clear D gene. V lost 5 bases to trimming and J lost 6 bases, with 16 bases between them. The germline gives CDR1 SGHAT, CDR2 FQNNGV. The CDR3 contains 14 residues. CDR3 sequence reads: CASSLTSWANGYTF. For the CDR3, the DNA is TGTGCCAGCAGCCTCACCTCCTGGGCTAATGGCTACACCTTC.

The chain links TRBV28 to TRBJ1-1; no clear D. This CDR3 has 16 amino acids. Between the trimmed V and J ends, which lost 5 bases and 0 bases, there was a span of 16 bases. The germline CDR1 and CDR2 sequences are MDHEN and SYDVKM. CDR3 in amino acids: CASSAPGEALNTEAFF. CDR3 DNA: TGTGCCAGCAGTGCCCCCGGGGAAGCTCTGAACACTGAAGCTTTCTTT.

The table lists this clone with a few counts. The chain is built from TRBV30 and TRBJ2-3, with D perhaps TRBD2 (5 bases). V was shortened by 3 bases and J by 0 bases, with 7 bases between the two germline ends. CDR3 length: 13 residues. CDR1 and CDR2 from the germline V gene are GTSNPN and SVGIG (reference sequence). The CDR3 coding sequence is TGTGCCTGGAGCGGGAAGAGCACAGATACGCAGTATTTT. Translated: CAWSGKSTDTQYF.

This clone was counted a few times. The chain combines TRBV6-4 with TRBJ2-1; 8 bases agree with TRBD2. V dropped 2 bases and J dropped 7; count of bases not matched to a gene: 10. CDR3 length: 16 residues. The germline CDR1 and CDR2 sequences are MRHNA and SNTAGT. The CDR3 nucleotides are TGTGCCAGCAGTGACCCCGGGGTAGCGGGAAAGAATGAGCAGTTCTTC. Protein: CASSDPGVAGKNEQFF.

The table lists this clone with a few counts. The chain joins TRBV23-1 to TRBJ2-4; D gene uncertain. Being an ORF, TRBV23-1 has a function that is uncertain. This CDR3 has 17 amino acids. The ends were cut back, 2 bases at V and 0 bases at J, with 14 bases in the middle. CDR3 residues: CASSQLPSLIAKNIQYF. CDR3 sequence (DNA): TGCGCCAGCAGTCAACTCCCCAGTCTCATAGCCAAAAACATTCAGTACTTC.

This rearrangement joins TRBV5-6 to TRBJ1-1, with a tentative D call TRBD1 (6 bases). The germline gives CDR1 SGHDT, CDR2 YYEEEE. Deletions cut 4 bases from V and 6 bases from J, with 22 bases between. The CDR3 runs 16 residues. The CDR3 loop is CASSQRLQGIIAEAFF. For the CDR3, the DNA is TGTGCCAGCAGCCAACGATTACAGGGAATAATCGCTGAAGCTTTCTTT.

This clone occurred many times. V is TRBV29-1 and J is TRBJ2-3, with D unresolved. Trimming stripped 4 bases from V and 4 bases from J, with 6 bases between. Germline CDR1 reads SQVTM; CDR2 reads ANQGSEA. This CDR3 has 11 residues. The CDR3 loop reads CSVALADTQYF. The CDR3 DNA sequence: TGCAGCGTTGCTCTCGCAGATACGCAGTATTTT.

This chain links TRBV4-2 with TRBJ1-3; no definite D call. The CDR3 covers 16 residues. Germline V CDR1 and CDR2: LGHNA, YNFKEQ. The V and J ends lost 1 base and 4 bases respectively, with 14 bases between them. CDR3 sequence reads: CASSQGDRDSGNTIYF. The DNA for the CDR3 is TGTGCCAGCAGCCAAGGTGACCGGGATTCCGGAAACACCATATATTTT.

This chain uses TRBV6-5 with TRBJ2-5; unclear D gene. The CDR3 runs to 14 residues. The germline V gene encodes CDR1 MNHEY and CDR2 SVGAGI. Trimming took off 2 bases at V and 2 bases at J, with 9 bases between the two ends. The CDR3 here is CASSYAQPQETQYF. The CDR3 nucleotides are TGTGCCAGCAGTTACGCACAACCTCAAGAGACCCAGTACTTC.

The genes are TRBV4-1 and TRBJ2-5; TRBD1 might be the D (6 bases). V lost 3 bases to trimming and J lost 5 bases, with 10 bases between them. From germline, CDR1 is MGHRA and CDR2 YSYEKL. The CDR3 extends over 13 amino acids. CDR3 amino acids: CASSHDRLETQYF. CDR3 DNA: TGCGCCAGCAGCCACGACAGGCTTGAGACCCAGTACTTC.

This clone was seen ten or more times. The J gene is TRBJ2-2, the V gene TRBV29-1, with a weak D call TRBD2 (6 bases). Germline-derived CDR1 and CDR2 are SQVTM and ANQGSEA. The germline V and J ends were trimmed by 7 bases and 3 bases, with 12 bases remaining between them. The CDR3 spans 13 residues. CDR3: CSARRGDTGELFF. CDR3 nucleotides: TGCAGCGCCCGGAGGGGAGACACCGGGGAGCTGTTTTTT.

This clone was recorded at least ten times. This chain links TRBV2 with TRBJ1-5; D not certain. V was pared by 6 bases and J by 12 bases, with 12 bases between. The length of the CDR3 is 11 residues. In germline, CDR1 is SNHLY, CDR2 FYNNEI. The DNA of the CDR3 is TGTGCCAGCAGGAGAGAAGAGGTCCAGCATTTT. Translating gives CASRREEVQHF.

This clone was seen a handful of times. This sequence joins TRBV5-1 and TRBJ2-5, with 7 bases lining up with TRBD2. Trimming at V came to 0 bases and at J to 1 base, leaving 3 bases not matched to a gene. This CDR3 has 15 residues. CDR1 SGHRS and CDR2 YFSETQ come from the germline V gene. CDR3 DNA: TGCGCCAGCAGCTTGGCGGCGGGAGTCCAAGAGACCCAGTACTTC. Translating gives CASSLAAGVQETQYF.

On this clone: Germline and junction disagree at one end, which may indicate a read error. The rearrangement joins TRBV7-7 to TRBJ2-5; 9 bases are a match to TRBD2. Germline CDR1 and CDR2: SSHAT and FNYEAQ (reference sequence). The CDR3 extends over 15 amino acids. CDR3 sequence reads: CASSLASGKQETQYF. The CDR3 DNA sequence: TGTGCTAGCAGCTTGGCTAGCGGGAAACAAGAGACCCAGTACTTC.

The chain has TRBV18 and TRBJ1-5; TRBD1 agrees at 10 bases. Per the germline V gene, CDR1 is KGHSH and CDR2 is LQKENI. V trimming: 3 bases; J trimming: 4 bases; junction bases outside the gene matches: 12. The CDR3 sequence is 18 residues long. In nucleotides, the CDR3 is TGTGCCAGCTCACCCACGTCGACAGGGGGCGCTTCAAATCAGCCCCAGCATTTT. This encodes CASSPTSTGGASNQPQHF.

There are a few counts of this clone. This chain uses TRBV29-1 with TRBJ1-5; TRBD1 aligns across 9 bases. Germline CDR1 SQVTM, CDR2 ANQGSEA. Trimming took 6 bases from V and 5 from J; bases not matched to a gene: 8. The CDR3 length is 14 residues. The CDR3 loop reads CSVAGQGGDQPQHF. CDR3 nucleotides: TGCAGCGTAGCGGGACAGGGAGGGGATCAGCCCCAGCATTTT.

This chain joins TRBV6-5 and TRBJ1-4; no clear D. Trimming removed 6 bases at V and 4 bases at J, with 6 bases between. Germline V gene data show CDR1 as MNHEY and CDR2 as SVGAGI. The CDR3 length is 12 residues. The CDR3 is CASRAGNEKLFF. The CDR3 DNA reads TGTGCCAGCAGGGCGGGTAATGAAAAACTGTTTTTT.